This T cell receptor beta chain derives from a study of blood T cell repertoires in COVID-19. About the research overall: The study drew acute and convalescent COVID-19 samples from the United States, Italy and Spain. Sample material is recorded as cDNA or gDNA derived from T cells, B-cell-depleted T cells, or PBMCs.

Clones were sequenced by immunoSEQ multiplex PCR, and TCRdb holds only the in-frame ones, with some missing. The profile covers roughly 87,000 clones, with nearly 90% appearing a single time and 5% to 6.5% taken by the ten largest. Trimming took off 7 bases at V and 4 bases at J, with 7 bases between the two ends. This CDR3 has 12 amino acids. CDR1 and CDR2 (germline): MDHEN, SYDVKM. The receptor comes from an elderly woman with active COVID-19. This chain links TRBV28 with TRBJ2-2; D is unresolved. Specimen: peripheral blood. This chain's CDR3 is CASNPSTGELFF. In DNA form, the CDR3 reads TGTGCCAGCAACCCCAGCACCGGGGAGCTGTTTTTT.